This passage covers 16 T cell receptor beta chains from one sample sequenced in a study of blood T cell repertoires in COVID-19. Here immunoSEQ multiplex PCR was the method, and the copy in TCRdb shows in-frame clones only, minus some. The sample contains some 300,000 clones, approximately 88% of which appear only once. Specimen: PBMCs or T cells enriched from blood (not recorded which). These receptors all stem from a woman under 40 who had recovered from COVID-19.

The V call is TRBV7-2, the J call TRBJ2-1; D is undetermined. Germline CDR1 and CDR2: SGHTA and FQGNSA. The CDR3 sequence is 15 residues long. Trimming pared 4 bases from V and 6 bases from J, leaving 16 bases between. CDR3 region: CASSSQTLLSNEQFF. The CDR3 bases are TGTGCCAGCAGCTCCCAGACTCTTTTAAGCAATGAGCAGTTCTTC. The full variable domain, rest sourced from reference TRBV7-2 and TRBJ2-1, is GAGVSQSPSNKVTEKGKDVELRCDPISGHTALYWYRQSLGQGLEFLIYFQGNSAPDKSGLPSDRFSAERTGGSVSTLTIQRTQQEDSAVYLCASSSQTLLSNEQFFGPGTRLTVL.

The chain has TRBV11-2 and TRBJ2-1, with 7 bases that match TRBD2. Trimming cost V 1 base and J 6 bases; bases outside gene matches: 0. This CDR3 has 13 amino acids. Per germline, CDR1 SGHAT and CDR2 FQNNGV. Here the CDR3 DNA reads TGTGCCAGCAGCTTAGGACTAGCCAATGAGCAGTTCTTC. As protein: CASSLGLANEQFF.

The chain combines TRBV28 with TRBJ1-5, with D perhaps TRBD1 (5 bases). CDR1 is MDHEN, CDR2 SYDVKM, per germline. Trimming stripped 3 bases from V and 1 base from J, with 13 bases between. This CDR3 region has 16 residues. CDR3 sequence (DNA): TGTGCCAGCAGTTTCCCGCAGGGCTTGAGCAATCAGCCCCAGCATTTT. Amino acid sequence: CASSFPQGLSNQPQHF.

The chain has TRBV18 and TRBJ2-3; weak D call: TRBD1 (5 bases). The CDR3 contains 14 residues. The V and J ends lost 4 bases and 5 bases respectively, with 13 bases between them. CDR1 is KGHSH, CDR2 LQKENI, per germline. The CDR3 DNA sequence: TGTGCCAGCTCACGACAGAGTAGAGGAGATACGCAGTATTTT. Amino acids: CASSRQSRGDTQYF.

The chain joins TRBV6-2 or TRBV6-3 to TRBJ1-1; 9 bases line up with TRBD1. The CDR3 is made up of 16 amino acids. The ends lost 5 bases at V and 1 base at J; junction bases unmatched: 8. Germline CDR1 MNHEY, CDR2 SVGEGT. CDR3 nucleotides: TGTGCCAGCAGTAGACCGGGACAGGGACGGAACACTGAAGCTTTCTTT. Its protein is CASSRPGQGRNTEAFF.

The chain carries TRBV10-3 and TRBJ2-7, with 12 positions matching TRBD1. CDR1 and CDR2 (germline): ENHRY, SYGVKD. The CDR3 covers 14 residues. The junction had 3 bases not matched to a gene; V was cut back by 5 bases and J by 4 bases. Here the CDR3 reads CAISPGQGAYEQYF. Here the CDR3 DNA reads TGTGCCATCAGTCCGGGACAGGGGGCGTACGAGCAGTACTTC.

The chain joins TRBV5-4 to TRBJ1-1; TRBD1 is a possible D gene (5 bases). This CDR3 is 14 amino acids long. In germline, CDR1 is SGHNT, CDR2 YYREEE (reference sequence). V was pared by 1 base and J by 5 bases, with 12 bases between. As DNA, the CDR3 is TGTGCCAGCAGCTTGAAGGGGACTCTGACTGAAGCTTTCTTT. This translates into CASSLKGTLTEAFF.

The chain joins TRBV11-2 to TRBJ1-1; D not resolved. The V gene lost 4 bases and the J gene lost 4 bases, with 7 bases spanning the gap. From germline, CDR1 is SGHAT and CDR2 FQNNGV. There are 12 residues in the CDR3. The CDR3, as DNA: TGTGCCAGCAGCTCCCGTAGCACTGAAGCTTTCTTT. Translation gives CASSSRSTEAFF.

This chain links TRBV6-5 with TRBJ2-1; 11 bases fit TRBD1. The CDR3 contains 15 residues. V lost 5 bases and J lost 7; bases outside the gene matches: 7. In germline, CDR1 is MNHEY, CDR2 SVGAGI. The CDR3 reads CASSTRDRGGNEQFF. The CDR3 coding sequence is TGTGCCAGCAGTACCCGGGACAGGGGGGGGAATGAGCAGTTCTTC.

The sample holds one count of this clone. The gene calls are TRBV28 and TRBJ1-6, with D hard to call. CDR1 is MDHEN, CDR2 SYDVKM, per germline. The CDR3 length is 13 residues. V was shortened by 2 bases and J by 10 bases, with 9 bases between the two germline ends. CDR3 region: CASSLNSRSPLHF. The CDR3 DNA is TGTGCCAGCAGTTTAAACTCGAGGTCACCCCTCCACTTT.

The chain joins TRBV11-2 to TRBJ2-1, with a weak D call TRBD1 (7 bases). Germline V lookup: CDR1 SGHAT, CDR2 FQNNGV. V lost 5 bases and J lost 5, with 22 bases in between. The CDR3 is 17 residues long. CDR3 sequence (DNA): TGTGCCAGCAGCCCAGGCGATAGGGGGCGGGACGACAATGAGCAGTTCTTC. It encodes CASSPGDRGRDDNEQFF.

About this clone: This likely comes from a read error, as the CDR3 has no conserved phenylalanine or tryptophan at its end. This rearrangement joins TRBV7-9 to TRBJ1-1, with D hard to call. Trimming removed 5 bases at V and 3 bases at J, with 7 bases between. The CDR3 totals 12 residues. Germline lookup yields CDR1 SEHNR and CDR2 FQNEAQ (reference sequence). The CDR3 DNA is TGTGCCAGCAGCGCGAGGGACACTGAAGCTTTCCTT. The encoded protein is CASSARDTEAFL.

The chain carries TRBV2 and TRBJ2-1, with D tentatively TRBD1 (5 bases). Trimming removed 2 bases at V and 8 bases at J, with 10 bases between. There are 13 residues in the CDR3. Per the germline V gene, CDR1 is SNHLY and CDR2 is FYNNEI. CDR3 DNA sequence: TGTGCCAGCAGTGAAAACCAGGGCGATGAGCAGTTCTTC. This encodes CASSENQGDEQFF.

In DNA, the CDR3 is TGCGCCAGCAGCTTGGCGCGGGGAGAGACCCAGTACTTC. Protein: CASSLARGETQYF. J is TRBJ2-5 and V is TRBV5-1, with D perhaps matching TRBD2 (6 bases). The CDR3 sequence is 13 residues long. Germline V gene sequence: CDR1 SGHRS, CDR2 YFSETQ. The V end lost 0 bases, the J end lost 4 bases, and 7 bases lay between the germline ends.

The chain carries TRBV7-9 and TRBJ2-5; 8 bases are shared with TRBD2. Germline assignment: CDR1 SEHNR and CDR2 FQNEAQ (reference sequence). The V segment lost 1 base and the J segment 2 bases; nucleotides outside the gene matches: 6. The CDR3 spans 16 residues. The CDR3 nucleotides read TGTGCCAGCAGCTTAGGCCTCGGACTAGCTCAAGAGACCCAGTACTTC. It translates to CASSLGLGLAQETQYF.

V gene TRBV2 combines with J gene TRBJ2-7; the D gene is possibly TRBD1 (5 bases). Germline CDR1 and CDR2: SNHLY and FYNNEI. This CDR3 contains 14 residues. Trimming pared 7 bases from V and 0 bases from J, leaving 13 bases between. The CDR3 bases are TGTGCCAGCAAATTTCAAGGGGCCTCCTACGAGCAGTACTTC. This gives the protein CASKFQGASYEQYF.